These 5 T cell receptor beta chains were sequenced from one sample in a study of CD8 T cells in ankylosing spondylitis. TCRdb used MiXCR to reprocess the 5' RACE reads, holding one entry per CDR3 protein. Of about 110,000 distinct CDR3 sequences in the sample, 20% to 30% were seen once. The sample comprised synovial fluid, either unsorted or a sorted T cell fraction (not recorded which). The receptors shown here come from a male donor with ankylosing spondylitis.

This rearrangement joins TRBV29-1 to TRBJ2-4; D gene uncertain. With 1 base removed from V and 4 bases from J, the gap between germline ends came to 8 bases. Per germline, CDR1 SQVTM and CDR2 ANQGSEA. The CDR3 is made up of 13 amino acids. The CDR3: CSVEGGTKNIQYF. The CDR3 region has the DNA TGCAGCGTTGAAGGCGGTACGAAAAACATTCAGTACTTC.

This clonotype showed up just once. The rearrangement joins TRBV11-2 to TRBJ1-1; D uncertain. Trimming removed 11 bases from V and 2 bases from J, with 15 bases in between. The V gene's germline CDR1 is SGHAT and CDR2 FQNNGV. The CDR3 contains 13 residues. CDR3 loop: CAAREQPNTEAFF. CDR3 sequence (DNA): TGTGCCGCGAGGGAACAGCCTAACACTGAAGCTTTCTTT. The entire variable domain, with the rest obtained from reference TRBV11-2 and TRBJ1-1, is as follows: EAGVAQSPRYKIIEKRQSVAFWCNPISGHATLYWYQQILGQGPKLLIQFQNNGVVDDSQLPKDRFSAERLKGVDSTLKIQPAKLEDSAVYLCAAREQPNTEAFFGQGTRLTVV.

The genes are TRBV19 and TRBJ1-1; 9 nucleotides line up with TRBD1. CDR1 and CDR2 from the germline V gene are LNHDA and SQIVND (reference sequence). The CDR3 covers 15 residues. V lost 8 bases to trimming and J lost 0 bases; unmatched junction nucleotides: 7. CDR3: CASRDRANMNTEAFF. The CDR3 nucleotides are TGTGCCAGTCGGGACAGGGCCAACATGAACACTGAAGCTTTCTTT.

This clonotype was seen repeatedly, ten times or more. The chain recombines TRBV11-2 with TRBJ2-1; D is perhaps TRBD1 (6 bases). The ends were cut back, 1 base at V and 10 bases at J, with 11 bases in the middle. Germline V CDR1 and CDR2: SGHAT, FQNNGV. CDR3 size: 13 residues. The CDR3 DNA reads as TGTGCCAGCAGCTTAGGACAGGAAAGCGAGCAGTTCTTC. Translated: CASSLGQESEQFF.

This clonotype occurred a few times. The chain combines TRBV18 with TRBJ2-5, with no clear D. Trimming shortened V by 5 bases and J by 0 bases, and 10 bases separated the two germline ends. The CDR3 totals 14 residues. Per germline, CDR1 KGHSH and CDR2 LQKENI. The CDR3 DNA is TGTGCCAGCTCAAGGGAAGTGTACCAAGAGACCCAGTACTTC. Amino acid sequence: CASSREVYQETQYF.